The entry below describes one T cell receptor (beta chain). This receptor's antigen is unknown. It has no much larger one-base neighbor in the sample; base qualities were not kept. The immunoSEQ Assay, a bias-controlled multiplex PCR, was used to amplify TCRbeta CDR3 regions from genomic DNA. The study's processing was this. The number of nucleated cells in each sample was estimated by amplification of reference gene primers within the assay. To quantify the absolute abundance of each unique TCRbeta CDR3 rearrangement, sequence reads were collapsed and filtered. Productive Simpson clonality was computed per sample as the square root of Simpson's diversity index over productive rearrangements. TCRdb limited this immuneACCESS table to in-frame rearrangements with V and J called. A share of clones is missing; checked studies link under half to unresolved V genes, and the rest is unexplained. D and trimming were read from the DNA, whereas the V and J calls and clone size are those reported in that table. For this sample there are hundreds of thousands of clones; around four fifths appear just once. The ten top clones hold 1.9% of the sample.

This sample is part of a study of blood T cell repertoires in COVID-19 (dated by TCRdb to the early 2020s). Looking at the study overall: Samples from collaborators originated in the United States, Italy and Spain and spanned both the acute and convalescent phases of COVID-19. The prospective study material was composed of cDNA or gDNA derived from T cells, B-cell-depleted T cells, or PBMCs. Deeply sampled blood TCRbeta repertoires from subjects exposed to, actively infected with, or recovered from COVID-19 were included in the dataset. A freely available public database, intended as a resource for researchers studying the immune response to SARS-CoV-2, is where the repertoires were released. The samples were drawn from two sources: the first 160 participants of the ongoing ImmuneRACE study, and 1,000 to 1,500 subjects contributed by 6 global collaborators. Nearly every sample came with metadata listing a de-identified subject ID, COVID-19 status, age in years and sex. Where HLA class I and class II types were available, the types were taken from metadata supplied by the sample provider, not from assay-based typing. Broad study findings and their caveats: How much clinical and demographic metadata was included differed by source and by participant, and the metadata was provided uncurated.

The CDR3, from cysteine to phenylalanine, totals 11 residues. The sequence is cut down to CDR3 DNA, 33 bases in frame from base 1. CDR1 and CDR2 are drawn from the germline V gene (reference sequence): DFQATT, SNEGSKA. Trimming removed 4 bases from V and 2 bases from J, leaving 5 bases between the germline ends. Whole blood was collected in K2EDTA tubes by collaborating institutions according to the institutions' own protocols. Collaborator samples were shipped for TCRbeta analysis as frozen whole blood, isolated PBMCs, or DNA extracted from either sample type. The TCR was taken from a woman older than 75 with acute or convalescent COVID-19. In this chain, TRBV20-1 is recombined with TRBJ1-1, with no confident D gene call. Sequencing was carried out using peripheral blood. This receptor carries the CDR3 CSAIINTEAFF. The DNA reads TGCAGTGCTATTATTAACACTGAAGCTTTCTTT.